The next 18 T cell receptor beta chains were all read from a single sample in a study of regulatory T cells in long-lasting Graves disease. Arm-PCR with iRepertoire HTBI primers amplified the CDR3 regions for these TCR beta libraries. TCRdb re-analysed the multiplex PCR reads in MiXCR, keeping a single row per CDR3 protein. The table lists hundreds of thousands of distinct CDR3 sequences, around 21% of them singletons, with about 8.3% in the top ten. Indicated time point: persistent/refractory GD, antithyroid drugs over 5 years with positive TRAb. RNA isolated from PBMCs was used to make the TCR library. This sample comprised peripheral blood mononuclear cells (PBMCs), obtained when the disease was refractory, from a patient treated with antithyroid drugs. Receptor source: a female donor with Graves disease.

The chain joins TRBV5-1 to TRBJ2-6; 7 positions match TRBD1. The CDR3 consists of 17 residues. Germline V gene data show CDR1 as SGHRS and CDR2 as YFSETQ. The junction had 8 bases not matched to a gene; V was cut back by 4 bases and J by 1 base. CDR3: CASSLGTVVSGANVLTF. Here the CDR3 DNA reads TGCGCCAGCAGCCTTGGGACAGTAGTTTCTGGGGCCAACGTCCTGACTTTC.

The gene calls are TRBV7-6 and TRBJ2-7; TRBD2 matches 15 bases. Germline V gene data show CDR1 as SGHVS and CDR2 as FNYEAQ. The V segment lost 6 bases and the J segment 7 bases; nucleotides outside the gene matches: 16. The CDR3 spans 18 residues. Here the CDR3 DNA reads TGTGCCAGCAGTTTTAACGGACTAGCGGGAGGGCGTGTGCAGGAGCAGTACTTC. This gives the protein CASSFNGLAGGRVQEQYF.

Many counts were recorded for this clonotype. This chain uses TRBV28 with TRBJ2-7; 7 nucleotides agree with TRBD1. Germline CDR1 reads MDHEN; CDR2 reads SYDVKM. The CDR3 spans 19 residues. V trimming: 4 bases; J trimming: 5 bases; junction bases outside the gene matches: 23. CDR3 DNA sequence: TGTGCCAGCAGTTATCTTCTTGGCGGTTCGACAGGGATGGAAGACGAGCAGTACTTC. Protein: CASSYLLGGSTGMEDEQYF.

This clonotype was recorded a few times. This chain links TRBV5-6 with TRBJ1-1; D is unclear. The CDR3 runs 15 residues. Trimming pared 1 base from V and 5 bases from J, leaving 15 bases between. Germline CDR1 reads SGHDT; CDR2 reads YYEEEE. The CDR3 loop is CASSLWGWMGTEAFF. DNA of the CDR3: TGTGCCAGCAGCTTGTGGGGATGGATGGGAACTGAAGCTTTCTTT.

The chain uses TRBV28 and TRBJ2-1, with D tentatively TRBD2 (6 bases). Trimming pared 2 bases from V and 8 bases from J, leaving 10 bases between. Germline V gene data show CDR1 as MDHEN and CDR2 as SYDVKM. CDR3 size: 13 residues. In DNA form, the CDR3 reads TGTGCCAGCAGTTTAGGCGGGAACGATGAGCAGTTCTTC. The encoded protein is CASSLGGNDEQFF.

The chain employs TRBV7-9 and TRBJ1-1; D uncertain. Germline CDR1 and CDR2: SEHNR and FQNEAQ (reference sequence). The CDR3 consists of 14 residues. Between the trimmed V and J ends, which lost 5 bases and 1 base, there was a span of 11 bases. In DNA form, the CDR3 reads TGTGCCAGCAGCCTCGGACGGTCGAACACTGAAGCTTTCTTT. This codes for CASSLGRSNTEAFF.

This clonotype was seen ten or more times. The V gene is TRBV6-1, the J gene TRBJ2-7; D is ambiguous. V was cut by 0 bases and J by 2 bases, with 2 bases left in between. Germline V lookup: CDR1 MNHNS, CDR2 SASEGT. This CDR3 has 12 residues. CDR3 bases: TGTGCCAGCAGTGAAGCGGCCTACGAGCAGTACTTC. It translates to CASSEAAYEQYF.

The chain joins TRBV28 to TRBJ1-6, with D perhaps TRBD1 (6 bases). Germline values: CDR1 MDHEN, CDR2 SYDVKM. CDR3 length: 17 residues. Trimming shortened V by 4 bases and J by 9 bases, and 22 bases separated the two germline ends. The CDR3 region has the DNA TGTGCCAGCAGTTCCTGGTTGGGGGGACAAGAATCTTCACCCCTCCACTTT. Protein: CASSSWLGGQESSPLHF.

This clonotype showed up just a few times. The gene calls are TRBV29-1 and TRBJ2-7; possible D gene TRBD1, 5 bases. From germline, CDR1 is SQVTM and CDR2 ANQGSEA. The length of the CDR3 is 11 residues. Trimming cost V 5 bases and J 3 bases, with 8 bases left between them. The CDR3 bases are TGCAGCGTTCAGGGTAACTACGAGCAGTACTTC. It is translated as CSVQGNYEQYF.

The table lists this clonotype with many counts. V gene TRBV10-3 combines with J gene TRBJ2-7; 9 nucleotides match TRBD2. Germline CDR1 is ENHRY and CDR2 is SYGVKD. The junction had 4 bases not matched to a gene; V was cut back by 10 bases and J by 6 bases. This CDR3 spans 11 amino acids. CDR3 DNA sequence: TGTGCCACCGGACTAGCGCGCGAGCAGTACTTC. Translation: CATGLAREQYF.

This clonotype was counted at least ten times. CDR3 coding DNA: TGCAGTGCTCCCCACCCGGGACAGGGGGCCGAGCAGTACTTC. Encoded protein: CSAPHPGQGAEQYF. This chain connects TRBV20-1 to TRBJ2-7, with 12 bases that match TRBD1. CDR1 and CDR2 from the germline V gene are DFQATT and SNEGSKA (reference sequence). The CDR3 loop spans 14 amino acids. Trimming removed 5 bases from V and 6 bases from J; junction bases left unmatched: 8.

This clonotype was seen repeatedly, ten times or more. CDR3 sequence: CATSTDRESYEQYF. The CDR3, as DNA: TGTGCCACCAGCACGGACAGGGAATCCTACGAGCAGTACTTC. The V gene is TRBV15, the J gene TRBJ2-7; 8 nucleotides agree with TRBD1. This CDR3 is built from 14 residues. V shed 4 bases and J 1 base; nucleotides not matched to a gene: 3. Germline values: CDR1 LNHNV, CDR2 YYDKDF (reference sequence).

This clonotype was seen just once. The gene calls are TRBV6-1 and TRBJ1-5; a weak D match, TRBD1 (6 bases). The ends were cut back, 11 bases at V and 4 bases at J, with 12 bases in the middle. The CDR3 is 12 residues long. The germline gives CDR1 MNHNS, CDR2 SASEGT. Written as DNA, the CDR3 is TGTGCCTGCGAGGGGGTTAATCAGCCCCAGCATTTT. Protein sequence: CACEGVNQPQHF.

Remarks on this clonotype: The junction shows a germline mismatch at one end, possibly a read error. The rearrangement uses TRBV5-6 and TRBJ2-2; tentatively, D is TRBD2 (5 bases). Germline V CDR1 and CDR2: SGHDT, YYEEEE. The CDR3 spans 12 residues. CDR3 residues: CASSIQPGELLF. Here the CDR3 DNA reads TGTGCCAGCAGCATACAGCCCGGGGAGCTGCTTTTT.

This clonotype was seen at least ten times. This sequence joins TRBV6-1 and TRBJ1-5; the match to TRBD1 covers 8 bases. The germline V gene has CDR1 MNHNS and CDR2 SASEGT. The CDR3 runs 17 residues. The V and J ends lost 3 bases and 0 bases, in that order; junction bases with no gene match: 7. The CDR3: CASSDGTGPHSNQPQHF. The CDR3 DNA reads TGTGCCAGCAGTGACGGGACAGGCCCCCATAGCAATCAGCCCCAGCATTTT.

This clonotype was seen a few times. The chain carries TRBV9 and TRBJ1-4; unclear D gene. The V end was cut by 1 base, the J end by 8 bases, with 9 bases between. Germline loops: CDR1 SGDLS, CDR2 YYNGEE. This CDR3 has 13 residues. DNA for the CDR3: TGTGCCAGCAGCGTAATGGTGGGCGAAAAACTGTTTTTT. Protein sequence: CASSVMVGEKLFF.

This clonotype was seen many times. The J gene is TRBJ2-5, the V gene TRBV27, with D possibly being TRBD2 (6 bases). The V and J ends lost 6 bases and 1 base respectively, with 9 bases between them. CDR3 size: 13 residues. CDR1 is MNHEY, CDR2 SMNVEV, per germline (reference sequence). The CDR3 DNA sequence: TGTGCCAGCAGCGGGGACTCCCAAGAGACCCAGTACTTC. This sequence encodes CASSGDSQETQYF.

In its sample, this clonotype was seen many times. The chain uses TRBV5-6 and TRBJ1-1, with D possibly being TRBD1 (5 bases). V was trimmed by 3 bases and J by 0 bases, leaving 15 bases between them. This CDR3 is built from 16 residues. Germline V gene lookup returns CDR1 SGHDT and CDR2 YYEEEE. CDR3 in DNA: TGTGCCAGCAGCTCAATATTGAAGGGGCTGAACACTGAAGCTTTCTTT. Amino acids: CASSSILKGLNTEAFF.